The 28 T cell receptor beta chains below all came from one sample that was sequenced in a study of technical replicates of blood from a handful of donors. TCRdb's table, derived via immunoSEQ multiplex PCR, lists solely in-frame clones and lacks some. The table records fewer than 90,000 clones, around 97% of them present only once. The sample comprised T cells isolated from PBMCs. These receptors originate from a human donor in good health.

The chain recombines TRBV11-2 with TRBJ1-2; D possibly corresponds to TRBD1 (5 bases). V was shortened by 5 bases and J by 3 bases, with 13 bases between the two germline ends. The CDR3 sequence is 14 residues long. Per germline, CDR1 SGHAT and CDR2 FQNNGV. CDR3 DNA sequence: TGTGCCAGCAGCCCTGGGGCCGCAGACTATGGCTACACCTTC. It is translated as CASSPGAADYGYTF.

The J gene is TRBJ2-1, the V gene TRBV7-6; 7 nucleotides agree with TRBD1. This CDR3 spans 15 amino acids. Germline V gene data show CDR1 as SGHVS and CDR2 as FNYEAQ. Losses at the gene ends were 0 bases for V and 8 bases for J; bases not matched to a gene: 7. The chain's CDR3 is CASSLAVTGFHEQFF. The CDR3 region has the DNA TGTGCCAGCAGCTTAGCCGTGACAGGGTTCCATGAGCAGTTCTTC.

The V call is TRBV5-8, the J call TRBJ2-3; 9 bases are a match to TRBD1. Trimming took 3 bases from V and 1 from J; bases not matched to a gene: 6. Per germline, CDR1 SGHTS and CDR2 YDEGEE. The CDR3 contains 16 residues. The CDR3 spells CASSSWTGAGTDTQYF. The CDR3 nucleotides read TGTGCCAGCAGCTCCTGGACAGGGGCAGGCACAGATACGCAGTATTTT.

The chain links TRBV7-8 to TRBJ2-7, with D possibly matching TRBD1 (5 bases). Looked up from germline, CDR1 is SGHVS and CDR2 is FQNEAQ. V was trimmed by 4 bases and J by 3 bases, leaving 19 bases between them. The CDR3 has 16 residues. The CDR3 region is CASSSLGGSGIYEQYF. CDR3 coding DNA: TGTGCCAGCAGCTCCCTAGGTGGATCAGGGATCTACGAGCAGTACTTC.

This clone was detected a few times. The rearrangement joins TRBV2 to TRBJ2-3, with a possible D match to TRBD2 (5 bases). Trimming stripped 1 base from V and 0 bases from J, with 26 bases between. Germline V gene lookup returns CDR1 SNHLY and CDR2 FYNNEI. The CDR3 is 21 residues long. This CDR3 reads CASSEGTLGGYWGSSTDTQYF. The CDR3 DNA is TGTGCCAGCAGTGAAGGTACTTTAGGCGGGTACTGGGGAAGCAGCACAGATACGCAGTATTTT.

The rearrangement joins TRBV2 to TRBJ1-4, with D perhaps TRBD1 (5 bases). Germline V gives CDR1 SNHLY, CDR2 FYNNEI. V lost 6 bases to trimming and J lost 0 bases, with 11 bases between them. The CDR3 loop spans 15 amino acids. The CDR3 is CASRGTGATNEKLFF. The CDR3 nucleotides are TGTGCCAGCAGGGGAACAGGAGCAACTAATGAAAAACTGTTTTTT.

The chain uses TRBV30 and TRBJ2-7; 10 bases align to TRBD2. From germline, CDR1 is GTSNPN and CDR2 SVGIG (reference sequence). The CDR3 sequence is 13 residues long. After removal of 3 bases from V and 6 bases from J, the junction contained 5 bases not matched to a gene. The CDR3 sequence is CAWRGWTSGEQYF. The CDR3 coding sequence is TGTGCCTGGAGGGGGTGGACTAGCGGCGAGCAGTACTTC.

This chain joins TRBV5-4 and TRBJ1-1; tentatively, D is TRBD1 (5 bases). CDR3 length: 16 residues. The V and J ends lost 3 bases and 2 bases respectively, with 17 bases between them. Germline CDR1 and CDR2: SGHNT and YYREEE (reference sequence). The CDR3, as DNA: TGTGCCAGCAGCTCCCCCTGGACAAGCAGCAACACTGAAGCTTTCTTT. Its protein is CASSSPWTSSNTEAFF.

V usage is TRBV7-9 and J usage is TRBJ1-2, with 7 bases matching TRBD1. Germline CDR1 and CDR2: SEHNR and FQNEAQ (reference sequence). This CDR3 spans 13 amino acids. Unmatched junction bases numbered 3, after V lost 4 bases and J lost 4 bases. CDR3 sequence: CASSSGQVYGYTF. The CDR3 region has the DNA TGTGCCAGCAGCTCTGGACAGGTCTATGGCTACACCTTC.

V and J are TRBV5-6 and TRBJ2-5, with 7 nucleotides matching TRBD1. V lost 4 bases and J lost 2; bases outside the gene matches: 8. Per germline, CDR1 SGHDT and CDR2 YYEEEE. The CDR3 runs 15 residues. The CDR3 DNA follows: TGTGCCAGCAGCCGGGGACAGTACTTTCAAGAGACCCAGTACTTC. Translating it yields CASSRGQYFQETQYF.

The chain joins TRBV10-3 to TRBJ1-2; 8 nucleotides line up with TRBD1. Germline V gene lookup returns CDR1 ENHRY and CDR2 SYGVKD. The CDR3 is 15 amino acids. The V gene end was trimmed by 6 bases and the J gene end by 0 bases; junction bases not matched to a gene: 6. CDR3 sequence: CAIRDREGANYGYTF. DNA of the CDR3: TGTGCCATCAGGGACAGGGAAGGGGCTAACTATGGCTACACCTTC.

The V gene is TRBV15, the J gene TRBJ2-5; no clear D. CDR3 length: 15 residues. Germline CDR1 LNHNV, CDR2 YYDKDF (reference sequence). V lost 0 bases and J lost 2, with 10 bases in between. The CDR3 loop is CATSRDRVNQETQYF. The CDR3 coding sequence is TGTGCCACCAGCAGAGATCGAGTAAATCAAGAGACCCAGTACTTC.

The chain uses TRBV14 and TRBJ2-7; D may be TRBD2 (6 bases). Germline CDR1 and CDR2: SGHDN and FVKESK. This CDR3 comprises 14 residues. The V and J ends lost 1 base and 5 bases respectively, with 12 bases between them. CDR3 bases: TGTGCCAGCAGCCAAGTGGGGGGACGGCACGAGCAGTACTTC. Translating gives CASSQVGGRHEQYF.

The chain employs TRBV19 and TRBJ1-5; tentatively, D is TRBD1 (6 bases). The CDR3 spans 16 residues. The V gene lost 4 bases and the J gene lost 1 base, with 14 bases spanning the gap. CDR1 and CDR2 from the germline V gene are LNHDA and SQIVND (reference sequence). The CDR3: CASSRGAGESNQPQHF. The DNA of the CDR3 is TGTGCCAGTAGTAGAGGGGCAGGGGAGAGCAATCAGCCCCAGCATTTT.

The chain uses TRBV9 and TRBJ2-3; tentatively, D is TRBD2 (6 bases). Deletions cut 0 bases from V and 0 bases from J, with 8 bases between. CDR1 and CDR2 (germline): SGDLS, YYNGEE. There are 15 residues in the CDR3. The CDR3 sequence: CASSVAEGSTDTQYF. As DNA, the CDR3 is TGTGCCAGCAGCGTAGCGGAGGGGAGCACAGATACGCAGTATTTT.

The chain uses TRBV21-1 and TRBJ2-7; the tabulated D call, TRBD2, remains unverified against the DNA. TRBV21-1 is reported as a pseudogene. This CDR3 region has 13 residues. The CDR3 reads CASSARDYYEQYF. The CDR3 coding sequence is TGTGCCAGCAGCGCCAGGGACTACTACGAGCAGTACTTC.

The rearrangement links TRBV6-5 to TRBJ2-1; TRBD2 matches 8 bases. Germline V gene data show CDR1 as MNHEY and CDR2 as SVGAGI. The CDR3 is 15 amino acids. The V segment lost 6 bases and the J segment 1 base; nucleotides outside the gene matches: 5. CDR3 coding DNA: TGTGCCAGCAGCATAGCGGGGATATCCTACAATGAGCAGTTCTTC. Translation: CASSIAGISYNEQFF.

The chain uses TRBV11-2 and TRBJ2-7, with a tentative D call TRBD2 (5 bases). CDR3 length: 14 residues. Germline CDR1 is SGHAT and CDR2 is FQNNGV. V was clipped by 7 bases and J by 0 bases, with 13 bases between them. The CDR3 DNA reads as TGTGCCAGCACCCTCACGGGGATCTCCTACGAGCAGTACTTC. This encodes CASTLTGISYEQYF.

This rearrangement joins TRBV28 to TRBJ2-7, with D unresolved. V dropped 2 bases and J dropped 4 bases, with 12 bases sitting between them. The CDR3 is 14 residues long. The germline CDR1 and CDR2 sequences are MDHEN and SYDVKM. CDR3 nucleotide sequence: TGTGCCAGCAGTTTAAGTCCGAACACGTACGAGCAGTACTTC. Its protein product is CASSLSPNTYEQYF.

This clone appeared once. The chain joins TRBV27 to TRBJ2-5; D unresolved. This CDR3 contains 13 residues. V was cut by 5 bases and J by 5 bases, with 12 bases left in between. Germline values: CDR1 MNHEY, CDR2 SMNVEV (reference sequence). The chain's CDR3 is CASSPQATETQYF. The CDR3 DNA is TGTGCCAGCAGTCCTCAGGCCACGGAGACCCAGTACTTC.

DNA of the CDR3: TGTGCCAGTAGTATCCCCCGGCAGGGAAGGGTTAGCAATCAGCCCCAGCATTTT. This gives the protein CASSIPRQGRVSNQPQHF. The gene calls are TRBV19 and TRBJ1-5; a possible D gene is TRBD1 (5 bases). Germline values: CDR1 LNHDA, CDR2 SQIVND (reference sequence). Between the trimmed V and J ends, which lost 3 bases and 0 bases, there was a span of 18 bases. This CDR3 has 18 residues.

CDR3: CASGLGDSGNTIYF. The CDR3 nucleotides are TGTGCTAGTGGTTTAGGAGACTCTGGAAACACCATATATTTT. This rearrangement joins TRBV12-5 to TRBJ1-3; D is unresolved. V lost 3 bases and J lost 0, with 6 bases in between. The CDR3 spans 14 residues. In germline, CDR1 is LGHNT, CDR2 FRNRAP.

The chain recombines TRBV6-5 with TRBJ1-1; the D gene is possibly TRBD1 (5 bases). Germline V gene sequence: CDR1 MNHEY, CDR2 SVGAGI. V was pared by 0 bases and J by 11 bases, with 10 bases between. This CDR3 region has 12 residues. Here the CDR3 reads CASSYSGGRAFF. In DNA, the CDR3 is TGTGCCAGCAGTTACTCGGGGGGACGGGCTTTCTTT.

The chain has TRBV15 and TRBJ2-3, with 7 bases that match TRBD2. V gave up 3 bases and J gave up 2 bases; unmatched junction bases: 5. Germline CDR1 and CDR2: LNHNV and YYDKDF (reference sequence). CDR3 length: 15 amino acids. This CDR3 reads CATSRAGLITDTQYF. As DNA, the CDR3 is TGTGCCACCAGCAGGGCGGGACTAATCACAGATACGCAGTATTTT.

The chain employs TRBV5-1 and TRBJ1-1; D might be TRBD1 (5 bases). The V and J ends lost 4 bases and 5 bases respectively, with 18 bases between them. The CDR3 has 15 amino acids. In germline, CDR1 is SGHRS, CDR2 YFSETQ. The CDR3 sequence: CASSGTGGSKTEAFF. The CDR3 bases are TGCGCCAGCAGCGGAACTGGGGGGTCGAAAACTGAAGCTTTCTTT.

The DNA for the CDR3 is TGTGCCAGCAGCTTCCCCGGGTTATTACCAGATACGCAGTATTTT. Its translation: CASSFPGLLPDTQYF. V is TRBV5-6 and J is TRBJ2-3; no firm D call. The CDR3 is made up of 15 amino acids. Per the germline V gene, CDR1 is SGHDT and CDR2 is YYEEEE. With 2 bases removed from V and 4 bases from J, the gap between germline ends came to 14 bases.

The CDR3 DNA sequence: TGTGCCAGCAGGCCAGACAGCTATGGCTACACCTTC. The encoded protein is CASRPDSYGYTF. The chain carries TRBV25-1 and TRBJ1-2, with D tentatively TRBD1 (5 bases). Germline V gene data show CDR1 as MGHDK and CDR2 as SYGVNS. The CDR3 is 12 amino acids. Trimming pared 6 bases from V and 4 bases from J, leaving 9 bases between.

The V and J genes are TRBV19 and TRBJ1-5; D unclear. Trimming stripped 3 bases from V and 2 bases from J, with 8 bases between. Germline CDR1 is LNHDA and CDR2 is SQIVND (reference sequence). This CDR3 has 14 residues. The CDR3 coding sequence is TGTGCCAGTAGTATTCAAAGCGGCAATCAGCCCCAGCATTTT. Translating it yields CASSIQSGNQPQHF.